The 31 T cell receptor beta chains given below trace back to one sample, sequenced in a study of tumor T cells in aggressive B-cell lymphoma. Sequencing used immunoSEQ multiplex PCR; TCRdb keeps in-frame clones, though not all of them. This sample has 9,000 or so clones; about 85% occur once, and the top ten carry around 3.3%. Sequenced: tumor tissue. The receptor set was obtained from an adult with diffuse large B cell lymphoma.

The genes are TRBV27 and TRBJ1-2, with 10 bases lining up with TRBD1. Per germline, CDR1 MNHEY and CDR2 SMNVEV (reference sequence). This CDR3 is built from 16 residues. V shed 0 bases and J 2 bases; nucleotides not matched to a gene: 3. The DNA of the CDR3 is TGTGCCAGCAGTTTATCGTTGGGACAGGGGAACTATGGCTACACCTTC. Residues: CASSLSLGQGNYGYTF.

This chain connects TRBV5-1 to TRBJ1-6, with D perhaps matching TRBD1 (6 bases). CDR3 length: 14 amino acids. Deletions cut 0 bases from V and 10 bases from J, with 11 bases between. Germline values: CDR1 SGHRS, CDR2 YFSETQ. CDR3 amino acids: CASSLGQERSPLHF. The CDR3 region has the DNA TGCGCCAGCAGCTTGGGACAGGAAAGGTCACCCCTCCACTTT.

The rearrangement joins TRBV13 to TRBJ2-5, with TRBD2 matching 11 bases. The DNA end favors TRBJ2-7, so the J call may be wrong. The CDR3 spans 13 residues. The germline V gene has CDR1 PRHDT and CDR2 FYEKMQ (reference sequence). The CDR3 DNA reads TGTGCCAGCACCACTAGCGGGGGCTACGAGCAGTACTTC. Translating gives CASTTSGGYEQYF.

Only a few counts were recorded for this clone. The V and J genes are TRBV11-2 and TRBJ1-5; no clear D gene. This CDR3 comprises 13 residues. Germline assignment: CDR1 SGHAT and CDR2 FQNNGV. V lost 2 bases and J 3 bases, leaving 5 bases between the germline ends. CDR3 nucleotide sequence: TGTGCCAGCAGCTTATCCCTCAATCAGCCCCAGCATTTT. It codes for CASSLSLNQPQHF. The complete variable domain, with remaining parts taken from reference TRBV11-2 and TRBJ1-5, reads EAGVAQSPRYKIIEKRQSVAFWCNPISGHATLYWYQQILGQGPKLLIQFQNNGVVDDSQLPKDRFSAERLKGVDSTLKIQPAKLEDSAVYLCASSLSLNQPQHFGDGTRLSIL.

The chain recombines TRBV27 with TRBJ2-3; tentatively, D is TRBD1 (6 bases). CDR1 and CDR2 (germline): MNHEY, SMNVEV (reference sequence). This CDR3 spans 16 amino acids. V was trimmed by 2 bases and J by 2 bases, leaving 14 bases between them. CDR3 sequence: CASSLRVRGYTDTQYF. Here the CDR3 DNA reads TGTGCCAGCAGTTTAAGAGTCAGGGGATACACAGATACGCAGTATTTT.

The CDR3 sequence: CASSLFFGTRTEAFF. The CDR3 nucleotides read TGTGCCAGCAGTCTCTTTTTCGGGACAAGAACTGAAGCTTTCTTT. The V gene is TRBV28, the J gene TRBJ1-1; weak D call: TRBD1 (6 bases). CDR1 is MDHEN and CDR2 is SYDVKM in the germline V gene. V gave up 5 bases and J gave up 5 bases, with 18 bases separating them. This CDR3 contains 15 residues.

This clone occurred a few times. A read error may account for a junction end that differs from germline. This chain joins TRBV9 and TRBJ2-7, with D possibly matching TRBD1 (5 bases). The CDR3 covers 14 residues. Germline V lookup: CDR1 SGDLS, CDR2 YYNGEE. Here the CDR3 reads CTSSVRGFSDEQYF. Written as DNA, the CDR3 is TGTACCAGCAGCGTAAGGGGTTTCTCCGACGAGCAGTACTTC.

The rearrangement joins TRBV30 to TRBJ2-3; tentatively, D is TRBD1 (6 bases). Trimming removed 2 bases at V and 3 bases at J, with 9 bases between. Germline V gene data show CDR1 as GTSNPN and CDR2 as SVGIG (reference sequence). This CDR3 has 13 amino acids. The CDR3 nucleotides are TGTGCCTGGAGTCAGGGGCCTACAGATACGCAGTATTTT. Protein product: CAWSQGPTDTQYF.

The chain joins TRBV27 to TRBJ2-3, with a weak D call TRBD2 (7 bases). The V and J ends lost 6 bases and 2 bases respectively, with 18 bases between them. The CDR3 extends over 16 amino acids. CDR1 and CDR2 (germline): MNHEY, SMNVEV (reference sequence). The CDR3 sequence is CASSRASRGATDTQYF. As DNA, the CDR3 is TGTGCCAGCAGCCGCGCTTCCCGGGGGGCCACAGATACGCAGTATTTT.

This clone has more than one count but fewer than ten. V gene TRBV2 combines with J gene TRBJ1-2; D uncertain. CDR3 length: 11 amino acids. Trimming took off 8 bases at V and 7 bases at J, with 11 bases between the two ends. Per germline, CDR1 SNHLY and CDR2 FYNNEI. The CDR3 DNA reads as TGTGCCAGCCCGCGATTGCGTGGCTACACCTTC. This gives the protein CASPRLRGYTF.

The chain is built from TRBV2 and TRBJ2-5; D unclear. V was clipped by 0 bases and J by 3 bases, with 8 bases between them. Germline lookup yields CDR1 SNHLY and CDR2 FYNNEI. CDR3 size: 14 residues. DNA of the CDR3: TGTGCCAGCAGTGAAGCTACGGTCGAAGAGACCCAGTACTTC. It codes for CASSEATVEETQYF.

This chain links TRBV4-1 with TRBJ1-2; D remains ambiguous. This CDR3 is built from 15 residues. The ends were cut back, 1 base at V and 5 bases at J, with 14 bases in the middle. CDR1 and CDR2 from the germline V gene are MGHRA and YSYEKL. The CDR3 DNA reads as TGCGCCAGCAGCCAAGCCCCCAAACAGCTATATGGCTACACCTTC. Its protein is CASSQAPKQLYGYTF.

This sequence joins TRBV11-1 and TRBJ1-6, with 7 bases that match TRBD1. The CDR3 runs to 15 residues. The trim removed 1 base at V and 10 bases at J, leaving 7 bases unmatched. Germline CDR1 and CDR2: SGHAT and FQDESV (reference sequence). The CDR3 is CASSLGGGSGSPLHF. CDR3 nucleotide sequence: TGTGCCAGCAGCTTAGGAGGGGGCTCCGGGTCACCCCTCCACTTT.

This chain links TRBV7-2 with TRBJ1-2; TRBD1 aligns across 8 bases. This CDR3 has 13 amino acids. The germline V gene encodes CDR1 SGHTA and CDR2 FQGNSA. Losses at the gene ends were 5 bases for V and 7 bases for J; bases not matched to a gene: 6. CDR3 coding DNA: TGTGCCAGCAGCCCCGACAGGGGTATTGGCTACACCTTC. Translated, it gives CASSPDRGIGYTF.

The chain has TRBV5-1 and TRBJ2-7; no clear D gene. Per the germline V gene, CDR1 is SGHRS and CDR2 is YFSETQ. The CDR3 covers 15 residues. Trimming left V 0 bases short and J 2 bases short, with 12 bases between. CDR3 sequence (DNA): TGCGCCAGCAGCTTGGGGCAAATCCATACCTACGAGCAGTACTTC. Translation: CASSLGQIHTYEQYF.

The V and J genes are TRBV4-3 and TRBJ2-7; 7 bases line up with TRBD2. Trimming at V came to 0 bases and at J to 0 bases, leaving 17 bases not matched to a gene. The CDR3 has 20 residues. Germline CDR1 is LGHNA and CDR2 is YSLEER. In nucleotides, the CDR3 is TGCGCCAGCAGCCAAGATAGTCGAGGGGTTGGGCGGGAGAGCTCCTACGAGCAGTACTTC. Translated, it gives CASSQDSRGVGRESSYEQYF.

J is TRBJ2-1 and V is TRBV9; TRBD1 might be the D (6 bases). V was pared by 1 base and J by 8 bases, with 13 bases between. The CDR3 has 14 residues. Per germline, CDR1 SGDLS and CDR2 YYNGEE. CDR3 sequence: CASSVINREHEQFF. CDR3 in DNA: TGTGCCAGCAGCGTAATCAACAGGGAGCATGAGCAGTTCTTC. Looking up the rest from reference TRBV9 and TRBJ2-1 gives the full variable domain: DSGVTQTPKHLITATGQRVTLRCSPRSGDLSVYWYQQSLDQGLQFLIQYYNGEERAKGNILERFSAQQFPDLHSELNLSSLELGDSALYFCASSVINREHEQFFGPGTRLTVL.

V is TRBV5-1 and J is TRBJ2-7; 9 bases align to TRBD1. Unmatched junction bases numbered 9, after V lost 0 bases and J lost 5 bases. CDR3 size: 16 residues. Germline V gene data show CDR1 as SGHRS and CDR2 as YFSETQ. CDR3 sequence (DNA): TGCGCCAGCAGCTTGGACCGGGACAGGGTGCGGAACGAGCAGTACTTC. This codes for CASSLDRDRVRNEQYF.

The rearrangement joins TRBV4-2 to TRBJ1-1; D is possibly TRBD1 (5 bases). Germline assignment: CDR1 LGHNA and CDR2 YNFKEQ. The CDR3 runs to 17 residues. Deletions cut 0 bases from V and 2 bases from J, with 16 bases between. This CDR3 is CASSQDLRWGLNTEAFF. In nucleotides, the CDR3 is TGTGCCAGCAGCCAAGATTTGAGGTGGGGCCTTAACACTGAAGCTTTCTTT.

The chain combines TRBV6-1 with TRBJ1-2; 9 positions match TRBD1. CDR3 size: 17 residues. V lost 3 bases, J lost 4 bases, and 12 bases stayed unmatched. CDR1 and CDR2 from the germline V gene are MNHNS and SASEGT. The CDR3 bases are TGTGCCAGCAGTGAGGTGACAGGGGGATCGGGAGGCTATGGCTACACCTTC. This codes for CASSEVTGGSGGYGYTF.

The chain recombines TRBV6-5 with TRBJ1-5; D remains unclear. Germline V gene lookup returns CDR1 MNHEY and CDR2 SVGAGI. This CDR3 is 15 amino acids long. V lost 2 bases to trimming and J lost 2 bases, with 10 bases between them. CDR3 sequence (DNA): TGTGCCAGCAGTTACCGAGGGTGGGGCAATCAGCCCCAGCATTTT. As protein: CASSYRGWGNQPQHF.

DNA for the CDR3: TGTGCCATCATGACCGCGGGGGGAAATGAGCAGTTCTTC. Translating it yields CAIMTAGGNEQFF. V gene TRBV10-3 combines with J gene TRBJ2-1, with 8 bases identical to TRBD2. With 7 bases clipped from V and 7 bases from J, the junction kept 6 bases outside the gene matches. Germline V lookup: CDR1 ENHRY, CDR2 SYGVKD. The length of the CDR3 is 13 residues.

This clone was recorded only once. The V call is TRBV5-1, the J call TRBJ2-5; maybe TRBD1 (5 bases). Germline CDR1 SGHRS, CDR2 YFSETQ. V dropped 3 bases and J dropped 1 base, with 13 bases sitting between them. The CDR3 is made up of 15 amino acids. Here the CDR3 reads CASSYLDSSQETQYF. Here the CDR3 DNA reads TGCGCCAGCAGCTACCTAGACAGCTCCCAAGAGACCCAGTACTTC.

The chain employs TRBV28 and TRBJ2-4; 7 bases line up with TRBD1. The CDR3 contains 14 residues. CDR1 and CDR2 from the germline V gene are MDHEN and SYDVKM. After removal of 7 bases from V and 6 bases from J, the junction contained 9 bases not matched to a gene. CDR3 loop: CASKGGGDRNIQYF. CDR3 in DNA: TGTGCCAGCAAAGGGGGTGGGGACAGAAACATTCAGTACTTC.

This clone was seen a handful of times. V gene TRBV10-2 combines with J gene TRBJ1-2, with D perhaps matching TRBD1 (6 bases). From germline, CDR1 is WSHSY and CDR2 SAAADI. The CDR3 spans 13 residues. CDR3 in DNA: TGCGCTCACGGTCAGGGGTGGGGCTATGGCTACACCTTC. This sequence encodes CAHGQGWGYGYTF.

J is TRBJ2-7 and V is TRBV27; TRBD1 matches at 7 bases. CDR1 is MNHEY and CDR2 is SMNVEV in the germline V gene (reference sequence). The junction had 12 bases not matched to a gene; V was cut back by 0 bases and J by 7 bases. This CDR3 is built from 16 residues. In DNA, the CDR3 is TGTGCCAGCAGTTTATCGTTTGCGGTTAGGGGGCGTGAGCAGTACTTC. It translates to CASSLSFAVRGREQYF.

The chain employs TRBV9 and TRBJ1-6, with 10 bases aligning to TRBD1. The CDR3 totals 16 residues. CDR1 and CDR2 from the germline V gene are SGDLS and YYNGEE. Trimming at V came to 0 bases and at J to 9 bases, leaving 6 bases not matched to a gene. As DNA, the CDR3 is TGTGCCAGCAGCGTAGGTGGGGGACAGGGGTTTTCACCCCTCCACTTT. Translating gives CASSVGGGQGFSPLHF.

CDR3 residues: CASSLSSGGYGYTF. CDR3 in DNA: TGTGCCAGCAGTTTATCCTCGGGAGGGTACGGCTACACCTTC. The chain carries TRBV28 and TRBJ1-2, with D hard to call. Germline CDR1 MDHEN, CDR2 SYDVKM. Trimming left V 1 base short and J 8 bases short, with 14 bases between. The CDR3 consists of 14 residues.

V gene TRBV19 combines with J gene TRBJ2-5, with 7 bases matching TRBD2. The J segment lost 2 bases and the V segment lost 2 bases, leaving 2 bases of the junction unmatched. Germline values: CDR1 LNHDA, CDR2 SQIVND (reference sequence). The CDR3 runs to 14 residues. The CDR3 region is CASSISGLQETQYF. Written as DNA, the CDR3 is TGTGCCAGTAGTATATCGGGACTACAAGAGACCCAGTACTTC.

This chain links TRBV5-6 with TRBJ1-6; no clear D. V lost 0 bases, J lost 6 bases, and 10 bases lay in between. Per the germline V gene, CDR1 is SGHDT and CDR2 is YYEEEE. This CDR3 has 15 amino acids. CDR3 in DNA: TGTGCCAGCAGCTTGGTACCGGGAGGTAATTCACCCCTCCACTTT. Translated, it gives CASSLVPGGNSPLHF.

The genes are TRBV28 and TRBJ2-7; D possibly corresponds to TRBD1 (6 bases). Germline CDR1 and CDR2: MDHEN and SYDVKM. The CDR3 loop spans 14 amino acids. V lost 8 bases and J lost 2, with 16 bases in between. The CDR3 is CASCEWGHPYEQYF. The CDR3, as DNA: TGTGCCAGCTGCGAGTGGGGACATCCCTACGAGCAGTACTTC.